Listed here are 22 T cell receptor beta chains from one sample, sequenced in a study of cytomegalovirus exposure and HLA in healthy donors. Researchers ran the PCR with 60 Vbeta and 13 Jbeta primers. This table comes from immunoSEQ multiplex PCR, and its TCRdb copy is limited to in-frame clones, with some not included. The sample yields approximately 180,000 clones, roughly four fifths seen once. Sequenced material: PBMCs. These receptors were taken from a man aged 18 to 30 in good health and CMV-seronegative.

The rearrangement uses TRBV7-6 and TRBJ2-2; 8 positions match TRBD1. The trim removed 5 bases at V and 10 bases at J, leaving 9 bases unmatched. CDR1 and CDR2 (germline): SGHVS, FNYEAQ. This CDR3 has 14 residues. CDR3 DNA: TGTGCCAGCAGCCGGACAGGGATCCCTCTGGAGCTGTTTTTT. It is translated as CASSRTGIPLELFF. The whole variable domain, filled in from reference TRBV7-6 and TRBJ2-2, reads GAGVSQSPRYKVTKRGQDVALRCDPISGHVSLYWYRQALGQGPEFLTYFNYEAQQDKSGLPNDRFSAERPEGSISTLTIQRTEQRDSAMYRCASSRTGIPLELFFGEGSRLTVL.

This rearrangement joins TRBV5-4 to TRBJ1-2; tentatively, D is TRBD1 (5 bases). Germline CDR1 is SGHNT and CDR2 is YYREEE (reference sequence). The CDR3 length is 13 residues. V gave up 5 bases and J gave up 1 base, with 9 bases separating them. The chain's CDR3 is CASSQQVNYGYTF. The CDR3 DNA reads as TGTGCCAGCAGTCAACAGGTTAACTATGGCTACACCTTC. Complete variable domain (other parts from reference TRBV5-4 and TRBJ1-2): ETGVTQSPTHLIKTRGQQVTLRCSSQSGHNTVSWYQQALGQGPQFIFQYYREEENGRGNFPPRFSGLQFPNYSSELNVNALELDDSALYLCASSQQVNYGYTFGSGTRLTVV.

The chain is built from TRBV4-1 and TRBJ1-5; TRBD1 agrees at 8 bases. There are 15 residues in the CDR3. The germline V gene encodes CDR1 MGHRA and CDR2 YSYEKL. The V and J ends lost 0 bases and 6 bases, in that order; junction bases with no gene match: 4. The CDR3 sequence: CASSQEGQGAQPQHF. CDR3 sequence (DNA): TGCGCCAGCAGCCAAGAGGGGCAGGGGGCTCAGCCCCAGCATTTT.

There are a few counts of this clone. The genes are TRBV6-5 and TRBJ1-4, with 9 nucleotides matching TRBD1. The CDR3 has 15 residues. Germline assignment: CDR1 MNHEY and CDR2 SVGAGI. The V and J ends lost 5 bases and 8 bases, in that order; junction bases with no gene match: 9. This CDR3 is CASSLLQGAGEKLFF. CDR3 DNA: TGTGCCAGCAGTCTCCTACAGGGGGCGGGGGAAAAACTGTTTTTT.

V is TRBV6-5 and J is TRBJ1-3; no reliable D call. The CDR3 covers 14 residues. V was clipped by 3 bases and J by 3 bases, with 9 bases between them. Germline-derived CDR1 and CDR2 are MNHEY and SVGAGI. The DNA of the CDR3 is TGTGCCAGCAGTTATTCGGTGTTTGGAAACACCATATATTTT. Translation: CASSYSVFGNTIYF.

The sample holds one count of this clone. The chain combines TRBV28 with TRBJ2-7; TRBD1 might be the D (5 bases). V was clipped by 2 bases and J by 5 bases, with 13 bases between them. CDR3 size: 14 residues. Germline V gives CDR1 MDHEN, CDR2 SYDVKM. The CDR3 loop is CASSLRGSPHEQYF. The CDR3 DNA sequence: TGTGCCAGCAGTTTAAGGGGCAGTCCCCACGAGCAGTACTTC.

The chain links TRBV4-2 to TRBJ2-1; 7 positions match TRBD1. J lost 0 bases, V lost 0 bases, and 11 bases had no gene match. Germline lookup yields CDR1 LGHNA and CDR2 YNFKEQ. The CDR3 runs to 19 residues. The CDR3 here is CASSQDVWIGTDSYNEQFF. The DNA of the CDR3 is TGTGCCAGCAGCCAAGATGTTTGGATAGGGACAGACTCCTACAATGAGCAGTTCTTC.

The CDR3 nucleotides are TGTGCCACCAGCAGAGAGACAGGGCGGGATGGCTACACCTTC. The encoded protein is CATSRETGRDGYTF. This chain connects TRBV15 to TRBJ1-2; 7 bases are a match to TRBD1. With 0 bases clipped from V and 6 bases from J, the junction kept 4 bases outside the gene matches. The CDR3 sequence is 14 residues long. Germline V gene lookup returns CDR1 LNHNV and CDR2 YYDKDF (reference sequence).

This rearrangement joins TRBV6-5 to TRBJ1-1; 11 positions agree with TRBD1. The germline gives CDR1 MNHEY, CDR2 SVGAGI. This CDR3 comprises 15 residues. The junction had 8 bases not matched to a gene; V was cut back by 6 bases and J by 5 bases. The CDR3 loop is CASSPWTGGRTEAFF. CDR3 DNA sequence: TGTGCCAGCAGCCCCTGGACAGGGGGCCGGACTGAAGCTTTCTTT.

This clone was observed a handful of times. The chain recombines TRBV6-1 with TRBJ1-1; D not resolved. Trimming removed 2 bases from V and 11 bases from J, with 12 bases in between. The CDR3 is 12 residues long. The germline V gene has CDR1 MNHNS and CDR2 SASEGT. The chain's CDR3 is CASSERSAGAFF. CDR3 DNA sequence: TGTGCCAGCAGTGAACGGAGTGCTGGGGCTTTCTTT.

The chain employs TRBV7-9 and TRBJ1-2, with a tentative D call TRBD1 (5 bases). Trimming removed 0 bases at V and 0 bases at J, with 11 bases between. The CDR3 extends over 16 amino acids. The germline V gene encodes CDR1 SEHNR and CDR2 FQNEAQ (reference sequence). The CDR3 nucleotides are TGTGCCAGCAGCTTAGCGCTTGGGGGGGCTAACTATGGCTACACCTTC. Protein product: CASSLALGGANYGYTF.

This clone turned up a few times. The J gene is TRBJ1-1, the V gene TRBV4-1; TRBD1 aligns across 8 bases. V trimming: 1 base; J trimming: 7 bases; junction bases outside the gene matches: 8. The CDR3 spans 15 residues. Germline-derived CDR1 and CDR2 are MGHRA and YSYEKL. The CDR3: CASSQGGQGQFEAFF. CDR3 coding DNA: TGCGCCAGCAGCCAAGGAGGACAGGGCCAATTTGAAGCTTTCTTT.

Concerning this clone: One end of the junction is discordant with germline, which a read error may explain. V is TRBV25-1 and J is TRBJ2-7; D may be TRBD1 (6 bases). The germline gives CDR1 MGHDK, CDR2 SYGVNS. The CDR3 consists of 15 residues. CDR3 sequence: CASSEGTNRVEEQCF. The CDR3 region has the DNA TGTGCCAGCAGTGAAGGAACAAACAGGGTGGAGGAGCAGTGCTTC.

This chain joins TRBV14 and TRBJ2-7; D is undetermined. This CDR3 has 12 residues. The V gene's germline CDR1 is SGHDN and CDR2 FVKESK. V lost 3 bases and J lost 3, with 6 bases in between. In DNA, the CDR3 is TGTGCCAGCAGCCAGCGAAGCTACGAGCAGTACTTC. This gives the protein CASSQRSYEQYF.

The rearrangement uses TRBV20-1 and TRBJ1-2, with unresolved D. Per the germline V gene, CDR1 is DFQATT and CDR2 is SNEGSKA (reference sequence). The germline V and J ends were trimmed by 1 base and 2 bases, with 2 bases remaining between them. The CDR3 is 11 amino acids. The DNA of the CDR3 is TGCAGTGCTAGAGCGAACTATGGCTACACCTTC. It yields the protein CSARANYGYTF.

The chain is built from TRBV4-3 and TRBJ2-5, with 8 bases matching TRBD1. The CDR3 has 20 residues. CDR1 is LGHNA, CDR2 YSLEER, per germline. V shed 0 bases and J 4 bases; nucleotides not matched to a gene: 19. The CDR3: CASSQEVGVGKSDRVETQYF. The CDR3, as DNA: TGCGCCAGCAGCCAAGAAGTAGGGGTGGGTAAGTCGGACAGGGTAGAGACCCAGTACTTC.

The chain couples TRBV6-5 to TRBJ2-1; 7 bases are shared with TRBD2. The CDR3 is 16 amino acids. Germline-derived CDR1 and CDR2 are MNHEY and SVGAGI. The V segment lost 2 bases and the J segment 5 bases; nucleotides outside the gene matches: 9. The CDR3 sequence is CASSYTLGLTNNEQFF. Here the CDR3 DNA reads TGTGCCAGCAGTTACACGCTGGGACTAACTAACAATGAGCAGTTCTTC.

Note on this clone: Other DNA sequences in this specimen translate into the identical CDR3. The rearrangement links TRBV2 to TRBJ1-6, with TRBD1 matching over 8 bases. The junction had 5 bases not matched to a gene; V was cut back by 3 bases and J by 10 bases. The CDR3 totals 14 residues. The germline V gene has CDR1 SNHLY and CDR2 FYNNEI. In nucleotides, the CDR3 is TGTGCCAGCAGTGAGGACAGGGTTGGGTCACCCCTCCACTTT. Amino acids: CASSEDRVGSPLHF.

This chain links TRBV15 with TRBJ2-1; TRBD1 agrees at 9 bases. CDR1 and CDR2 from the germline V gene are LNHNV and YYDKDF (reference sequence). CDR3 length: 16 amino acids. V was clipped by 1 base and J by 6 bases; unmatched bases: 7. The CDR3 is CATSRGGDRVSNEQFF. CDR3 nucleotide sequence: TGTGCCACCAGCAGAGGGGGGGACAGGGTGTCCAATGAGCAGTTCTTC. The full variable domain, its missing parts supplied by reference TRBV15 and TRBJ2-1, is DAMVIQNPRYQVTQFGKPVTLSCSQTLNHNVMYWYQQKSSQAPKLLFHYYDKDFNNEADTPDNFQSRRPNTSFCFLDIRSPGLGDTAMYLCATSRGGDRVSNEQFFGPGTRLTVL.

CDR3 in amino acids: CASIKGTDGTEAFF. The CDR3 DNA follows: TGTGCCAGCATCAAGGGGACAGATGGCACTGAAGCTTTCTTT. The rearrangement uses TRBV11-2 and TRBJ1-1; 7 nucleotides align to TRBD1. The junction had 9 bases not matched to a gene; V was cut back by 7 bases and J by 4 bases. This CDR3 comprises 14 residues. Germline V gives CDR1 SGHAT, CDR2 FQNNGV.

The chain uses TRBV2 and TRBJ1-2; tentative D call: TRBD1 (5 bases). The CDR3 runs 15 residues. The germline gives CDR1 SNHLY, CDR2 FYNNEI. Trimming pared 7 bases from V and 0 bases from J, leaving 15 bases between. CDR3 loop: CASTPSGGTNYGYTF. Here the CDR3 DNA reads TGTGCCAGCACCCCCTCGGGGGGAACTAACTATGGCTACACCTTC.

This chain connects TRBV5-6 to TRBJ2-5; TRBD1 matches 7 bases. Germline V CDR1 and CDR2: SGHDT, YYEEEE. V lost 5 bases, J lost 5 bases, and 12 bases stayed unmatched. CDR3 length: 15 amino acids. CDR3 nucleotides: TGTGCCAGCAGTCAACAGGGGAAGCCTTTGGAGACCCAGTACTTC. It specifies CASSQQGKPLETQYF.